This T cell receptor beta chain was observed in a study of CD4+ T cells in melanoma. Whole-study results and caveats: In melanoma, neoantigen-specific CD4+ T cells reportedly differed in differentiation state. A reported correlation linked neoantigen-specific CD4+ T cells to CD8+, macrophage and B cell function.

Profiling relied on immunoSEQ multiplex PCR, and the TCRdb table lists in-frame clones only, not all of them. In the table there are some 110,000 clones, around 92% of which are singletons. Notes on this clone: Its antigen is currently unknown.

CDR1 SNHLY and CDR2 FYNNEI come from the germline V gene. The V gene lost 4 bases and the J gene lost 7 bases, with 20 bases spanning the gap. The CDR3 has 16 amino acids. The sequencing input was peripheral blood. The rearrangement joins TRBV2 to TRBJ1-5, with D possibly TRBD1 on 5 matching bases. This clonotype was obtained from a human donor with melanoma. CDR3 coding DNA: TGTGCCAGCAGTGCGGGGATAGGGGCCGCGGCACAGCCCCAGCATTTT. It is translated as CASSAGIGAAAQPQHF. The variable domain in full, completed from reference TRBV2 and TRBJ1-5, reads EPEVTQTPSHQVTQMGQEVILRCVPISNHLYFYWYRQILGQKVEFLVSFYNNEISEKSEIFDDQFSVERPDGSNFTLKIRSTKLEDSAMYFCASSAGIGAAAQPQHFGDGTRLSIL.